The next 28 T cell receptor beta chains were all read from a single sample in a study of CD8 T cells in Susac syndrome. Reverse transcription used about 0.45 to 1 ug RNA and random hexamers. TCRdb called the immunoSEQ multiplex PCR reads again in MiXCR, with one record for every CDR3 protein. Of approximately 180,000 distinct CDR3 sequences detected, approximately 94% appear once; the ten largest clones hold about 0.093%. Sequenced sample: CD4+ T cells from PBMCs. The receptor source for this set is a human donor with multiple sclerosis.

This chain connects TRBV6-1 to TRBJ2-2; maybe TRBD1 (6 bases). The CDR3 covers 18 residues. The germline V gene has CDR1 MNHNS and CDR2 SASEGT. V lost 5 bases to trimming and J lost 0 bases, with 19 bases between them. The CDR3 DNA sequence: TGTGCCAGCAGTCCGGACAGAGATCTCCTTGCGAACACCGGGGAGCTGTTTTTT. It specifies CASSPDRDLLANTGELFF.

This clonotype came up once. V and J are TRBV5-1 and TRBJ1-2; unclear D gene. In germline, CDR1 is SGHRS, CDR2 YFSETQ. Trimming took off 0 bases at V and 4 bases at J, with 16 bases between the two ends. This CDR3 has 16 residues. DNA of the CDR3: TGCGCCAGCAGCTTGGCCTTTGATCGGGCTGTCTATGGCTACACCTTC. Translation: CASSLAFDRAVYGYTF. The full variable domain, its missing parts supplied by reference TRBV5-1 and TRBJ1-2, is KAGVTQTPRYLIKTRGQQVTLSCSPISGHRSVSWYQQTPGQGLQFLFEYFSETQRNKGNFPGRFSGRQFSNSRSEMNVSTLELGDSALYLCASSLAFDRAVYGYTFGSGTRLTVV.

J is TRBJ2-5 and V is TRBV7-9; the D is unclear. Trimming left V 2 bases short and J 1 base short, with 11 bases between. This CDR3 has 15 amino acids. Germline-derived CDR1 and CDR2 are SEHNR and FQNEAQ (reference sequence). The CDR3: CASSLSRTSQETQYF. CDR3 nucleotides: TGTGCCAGCAGCTTATCGAGGACCTCCCAAGAGACCCAGTACTTC.

The chain joins TRBV12-3 or TRBV12-4 to TRBJ1-5; a possible D gene is TRBD1 (5 bases). V was shortened by 5 bases and J by 3 bases, with 8 bases between the two germline ends. The CDR3 extends over 13 amino acids. The CDR3 reads CASSPGINQPQHF. CDR3 DNA: TGTGCCAGCAGTCCAGGGATCAATCAGCCCCAGCATTTT.

The chain is built from TRBV7-9 and TRBJ2-7, with D maybe TRBD1 (6 bases). The CDR3 runs to 13 residues. Germline lookup yields CDR1 SEHNR and CDR2 FQNEAQ (reference sequence). With 5 bases removed from V and 7 bases from J, the gap between germline ends came to 15 bases. The CDR3 DNA is TGTGCCAGCAGCCAACAGGGTAGGGGAGAGCAGTACTTC. Encoded protein: CASSQQGRGEQYF. The full variable domain, completed using reference TRBV7-9 and TRBJ2-7, is DTGVSQNPRHKITKRGQNVTFRCDPISEHNRLYWYRQTLGQGPEFLTYFQNEAQLEKSRLLSDRFSAERPKGSFSTLEIQRTEQGDSAMYLCASSQQGRGEQYFGPGTRLTVT.

The chain carries TRBV12-3 or TRBV12-4 and TRBJ2-7, with a possible D match to TRBD2 (5 bases). V dropped 2 bases and J dropped 9 bases, with 14 bases sitting between them. CDR3 length: 13 residues. In DNA, the CDR3 is TGTGCCAGCAGTTTAAGGCGAACCGGGGTGCAGTACTTC. It translates to CASSLRRTGVQYF.

The CDR3 is CSVVRWGLNTEAFF. CDR3 nucleotides: TGCAGCGTTGTACGATGGGGGTTGAACACTGAAGCTTTCTTT. The chain couples TRBV29-1 to TRBJ1-1, with a weak D call TRBD1 (5 bases). Germline loops: CDR1 SQVTM, CDR2 ANQGSEA. This CDR3 is 14 amino acids long. V lost 4 bases and J 0 bases, leaving 12 bases between the germline ends.

V gene TRBV7-9 combines with J gene TRBJ2-7, with D possibly TRBD1 on 6 matching bases. The CDR3 runs 12 residues. V was cut by 5 bases and J by 11 bases, with 16 bases left in between. Germline CDR1 and CDR2: SEHNR and FQNEAQ (reference sequence). As DNA, the CDR3 is TGTGCCAGCAGCCCCTTCGGACAGATAGAGTACTTC. Protein product: CASSPFGQIEYF.

The table lists this clonotype with a count of one. The chain links TRBV11-3 to TRBJ2-3; D unresolved. CDR1 and CDR2 (germline): SGHNT, YENEEA. The length of the CDR3 is 14 residues. V lost 2 bases and J 4 bases, leaving 10 bases between the germline ends. The CDR3 region is CASSLPGSPDTQYF. The CDR3 region has the DNA TGTGCCAGCAGCTTACCGGGCAGCCCAGATACGCAGTATTTT.

A single count supports this clonotype. The chain combines TRBV29-1 with TRBJ1-2, with 9 bases that match TRBD1. There are 12 residues in the CDR3. The germline V gene encodes CDR1 SQVTM and CDR2 ANQGSEA. The trim removed 7 bases at V and 3 bases at J, leaving 3 bases unmatched. This CDR3 reads CSADRGYYGYTF. Written as DNA, the CDR3 is TGCAGCGCGGACAGGGGCTACTATGGCTACACCTTC. Filled out from reference TRBV29-1 and TRBJ1-2, the complete variable domain reads SAVISQKPSRDICQRGTSLTIQCQVDSQVTMMFWYRQQPGQSLTLIATANQGSEATYESGFVIDKFPISRPNLTFSTLTVSNMSPEDSSIYLCSADRGYYGYTFGSGTRLTVV.

The J gene is TRBJ1-5, the V gene TRBV6-5; D unresolved. CDR1 and CDR2 from the germline V gene are MNHEY and SVGAGI. V lost 0 bases and J lost 4, with 16 bases in between. The CDR3 covers 17 residues. CDR3 region: CASSYSRERSGNQPQHF. CDR3 nucleotides: TGTGCCAGCAGTTACTCCAGAGAGAGATCAGGAAATCAGCCCCAGCATTTT.

V usage is TRBV28 and J usage is TRBJ2-3; 10 nucleotides agree with TRBD2. The CDR3 consists of 17 residues. Germline trimming cut 6 bases from V and 4 bases from J; bases unmatched to any gene: 13. CDR1 is MDHEN and CDR2 is SYDVKM in the germline V gene. CDR3 residues: CASSLLRGAGGPDTQYF. The CDR3 DNA reads as TGTGCCAGCAGCCTTCTCCGGGGAGCGGGGGGGCCAGATACGCAGTATTTT.

The V gene is TRBV30, the J gene TRBJ2-1, with D possibly matching TRBD2 (6 bases). Germline loops: CDR1 GTSNPN, CDR2 SVGIG (reference sequence). V was clipped by 5 bases and J by 4 bases, with 18 bases between them. CDR3 length equals 15 residues. CDR3 sequence (DNA): TGTGCCTGGTGCAAGGCGGGATCCCTATACAATGAGCAGTTCTTC. This translates into CAWCKAGSLYNEQFF.

The rearrangement uses TRBV30 and TRBJ1-2; 7 bases line up with TRBD1. Losses at the gene ends were 0 bases for V and 1 base for J; bases not matched to a gene: 8. The V gene's germline CDR1 is GTSNPN and CDR2 SVGIG (reference sequence). This CDR3 is 16 amino acids long. The CDR3: CAWSVNRGLLNYGYTF. Here the CDR3 DNA reads TGTGCCTGGAGTGTAAACAGGGGTCTGCTTAACTATGGCTACACCTTC. Supplemented by reference TRBV30 and TRBJ1-2, the full variable domain reads SQTIHQWPATLVQPVGSPLSLECTVEGTSNPNLYWYRQAAGRGLQLLFYSVGIGQISSEVPQNLSASRPQDRQFILSSKKLLLSDSGFYLCAWSVNRGLLNYGYTFGSGTRLTVV.

The genes are TRBV14 and TRBJ1-1; 10 bases align to TRBD1. Germline trimming cut 4 bases from V and 1 base from J; bases unmatched to any gene: 3. Germline CDR1 is SGHDN and CDR2 is FVKESK. This CDR3 is built from 15 residues. The CDR3 loop is CASSPWTGGNTEAFF. The CDR3 nucleotides read TGTGCCAGCAGCCCATGGACAGGGGGGAACACTGAAGCTTTCTTT.

This rearrangement joins TRBV5-1 to TRBJ2-3, with TRBD2 identical over 9 bases. Looked up from germline, CDR1 is SGHRS and CDR2 is YFSETQ. J lost 5 bases, V lost 0 bases, and 16 bases had no gene match. The CDR3 spans 19 residues. The CDR3 protein is CASSLALGLAGRLIDTQYF. CDR3 DNA: TGCGCCAGCAGCTTGGCGTTGGGCCTAGCGGGGAGGCTCATAGATACGCAGTATTTT.

This chain's CDR3 is CATSDPGPSGGTDTQYF. CDR3 nucleotides: TGTGCCACCAGTGACCCGGGACCTTCTGGAGGGACAGATACGCAGTATTTT. The chain links TRBV24-1 to TRBJ2-3; a possible D gene is TRBD2 (6 bases). The CDR3 length is 17 residues. CDR1 and CDR2 (germline): KGHDR, SFDVKD. Trimming took off 4 bases at V and 3 bases at J, with 19 bases between the two ends.

The genes are TRBV19 and TRBJ2-2, with D perhaps assigned TRBD1 or TRBD2 (6 bases each). CDR1 is LNHDA, CDR2 SQIVND, per germline (reference sequence). Trimming removed 7 bases from V and 5 bases from J, with 14 bases in between. The CDR3 sequence is 14 residues long. The CDR3 DNA sequence: TGTGCCAGTACGGGGGCGATTGGAACCGGGGAGCTGTTTTTT. This gives the protein CASTGAIGTGELFF. The full variable domain, with the rest looked up from reference TRBV19 and TRBJ2-2, is DGGITQSPKYLFRKEGQNVTLSCEQNLNHDAMYWYRQDPGQGLRLIYYSQIVNDFQKGDIAEGYSVSREKKESFPLTVTSAQKNPTAFYLCASTGAIGTGELFFGEGSRLTVL.

The count of this clonotype is one. The V call is TRBV6-5, the J call TRBJ2-7; possibly TRBD1 for D (6 bases). The CDR3 is 12 amino acids. Per germline, CDR1 MNHEY and CDR2 SVGAGI. Trimming cost V 10 bases and J 7 bases, with 17 bases left between them. In nucleotides, the CDR3 is TGTGCCACAGGACAGTACCCCTTGGAGCAGTACTTC. Translating gives CATGQYPLEQYF.

V usage is TRBV30 and J usage is TRBJ2-2; D uncertain. The CDR3 spans 13 residues. The germline gives CDR1 GTSNPN, CDR2 SVGIG (reference sequence). The V end lost 2 bases, the J end lost 4 bases, and 8 bases lay between the germline ends. CDR3 loop: CAWSRQSTGELFF. Written as DNA, the CDR3 is TGTGCCTGGAGTCGGCAGAGCACCGGGGAGCTGTTTTTT.

The chain combines TRBV2 with TRBJ1-2; 8 bases are shared with TRBD1. The germline gives CDR1 SNHLY, CDR2 FYNNEI. V lost 5 bases, J lost 4 bases, and 3 bases stayed unmatched. This CDR3 contains 13 residues. The CDR3 DNA follows: TGTGCCAGCAGTCCGACAGGGGTCTATGGCTACACCTTC. It codes for CASSPTGVYGYTF.

V usage is TRBV12-3 or TRBV12-4 and J usage is TRBJ2-1; the D is unclear. V lost 2 bases to trimming and J lost 5 bases, with 13 bases between them. The CDR3 loop spans 15 amino acids. The CDR3 spells CASSLYRAMNNEQFF. The CDR3, as DNA: TGTGCCAGCAGTTTATATCGCGCGATGAACAATGAGCAGTTCTTC.

The gene calls are TRBV5-1 and TRBJ1-6; D perhaps matches TRBD1 (5 bases). The V end was cut by 0 bases, the J end by 9 bases, with 13 bases between. This CDR3 is built from 15 residues. From germline, CDR1 is SGHRS and CDR2 YFSETQ. The CDR3 loop is CASSLASKGASPLHF. The CDR3 nucleotides read TGCGCCAGCAGCTTGGCCTCGAAAGGGGCTTCACCCCTCCACTTT.

V gene TRBV5-1 combines with J gene TRBJ2-1; 11 positions agree with TRBD2. V shed 3 bases and J 3 bases; nucleotides not matched to a gene: 5. CDR3 length: 16 amino acids. Germline V CDR1 and CDR2: SGHRS, YFSETQ. The CDR3 protein is CASSYLTSGGYNEQFF. For the CDR3, the DNA is TGCGCCAGCAGCTACTTAACTAGCGGGGGCTACAATGAGCAGTTCTTC.

The table lists this clonotype with a count of one. The chain recombines TRBV20-1 with TRBJ2-3; D might be TRBD1 (5 bases). CDR1 DFQATT and CDR2 SNEGSKA come from the germline V gene (reference sequence). V was pared by 4 bases and J by 0 bases, with 11 bases between. The CDR3 is 14 amino acids. The CDR3 nucleotides are TGCAGTGCTACGATCAGGACAAGCACAGATACGCAGTATTTT. This encodes CSATIRTSTDTQYF.

This rearrangement joins TRBV7-9 to TRBJ1-6; D is uncertain. This CDR3 has 14 amino acids. V lost 6 bases to trimming and J lost 8 bases, with 14 bases between them. From germline, CDR1 is SEHNR and CDR2 FQNEAQ (reference sequence). The DNA of the CDR3 is TGTGCCAGCAGGCTCCGCGCGTTGGATTCACCCCTCCACTTT. It translates to CASRLRALDSPLHF.

This chain connects TRBV29-1 to TRBJ1-2, with no clear D. Deletions cut 7 bases from V and 4 bases from J, with 13 bases between. Germline V gives CDR1 SQVTM, CDR2 ANQGSEA. This CDR3 is 12 amino acids long. The chain's CDR3 is CSARRLSYGYTF. The CDR3 DNA reads TGCAGCGCCCGGCGGCTGTCCTATGGCTACACCTTC. The full variable domain, its missing parts supplied by reference TRBV29-1 and TRBJ1-2, is SAVISQKPSRDICQRGTSLTIQCQVDSQVTMMFWYRQQPGQSLTLIATANQGSEATYESGFVIDKFPISRPNLTFSTLTVSNMSPEDSSIYLCSARRLSYGYTFGSGTRLTVV.

The rearrangement joins TRBV18 to TRBJ1-6; D ambiguous. The germline CDR1 and CDR2 sequences are KGHSH and LQKENI. The length of the CDR3 is 13 residues. Trimming removed 0 bases at V and 6 bases at J, with 3 bases between. CDR3 DNA sequence: TGTGCCAGCTCACCACCGAGTAATTCACCCCTCCACTTT. It codes for CASSPPSNSPLHF.